The 18 T cell receptor beta chains given below trace back to one sample, sequenced in a study of CD8 T cells in ankylosing spondylitis. TCRdb used MiXCR to reprocess the 5' RACE reads, holding one entry per CDR3 protein. The sample has 35,000 to 50,000 distinct CDR3 sequences, 9.5% to 12% seen once. Sequencing was carried out using blood, either unsorted or a sorted T cell fraction (not recorded which). These receptors came from a male donor with ankylosing spondylitis or in good health (not recorded which).

Many counts were recorded for this clonotype. The genes are TRBV6-4 and TRBJ2-2, with TRBD1 identical over 8 bases. V trimming: 5 bases; J trimming: 4 bases; junction bases outside the gene matches: 3. This CDR3 spans 14 amino acids. Germline V lookup: CDR1 MRHNA, CDR2 SNTAGT. Written as DNA, the CDR3 is TGTGCCAGCAGTCAGGACAGGGCCACCGGGGAGCTGTTTTTT. It specifies CASSQDRATGELFF.

This clonotype was seen at least ten times. The genes are TRBV15 and TRBJ2-5; TRBD2 aligns across 10 bases. CDR3 length equals 14 residues. Trimming at V came to 2 bases and at J to 5 bases, leaving 2 bases not matched to a gene. The germline V gene has CDR1 LNHNV and CDR2 YYDKDF (reference sequence). The CDR3 nucleotides are TGTGCCACCAGCAGACCTAGCGGGGGCGAGACCCAGTACTTC. Its protein product is CATSRPSGGETQYF.

This clonotype has at least ten counts. This chain links TRBV20-1 with TRBJ2-3; D remains ambiguous. CDR1 is DFQATT and CDR2 is SNEGSKA in the germline V gene (reference sequence). CDR3 length: 14 residues. The germline V and J ends were trimmed by 6 bases and 0 bases, with 13 bases remaining between them. CDR3 region: CSAVLTVSTDTQYF. The CDR3 bases are TGCAGTGCCGTACTCACAGTAAGCACAGATACGCAGTATTTT.

This clonotype was recorded at least ten times. The CDR3 coding sequence is TGTGCCATCCGACGGAACTCTGGAAACACCATATATTTT. Translation: CAIRRNSGNTIYF. The rearrangement joins TRBV12-3 or TRBV12-4 to TRBJ1-3; D ambiguous. The V end was cut by 10 bases, the J end by 0 bases, with 10 bases between. The CDR3 contains 13 residues.

This clonotype came up many times. The V call is TRBV27, the J call TRBJ2-1; 8 bases align to TRBD1. The CDR3 spans 15 residues. Looked up from germline, CDR1 is MNHEY and CDR2 is SMNVEV (reference sequence). V dropped 6 bases and J dropped 2; count of bases not matched to a gene: 6. The CDR3 nucleotides are TGTGCCAGCAGCCCGGGGACAGGCCCCTACAATGAGCAGTTCTTC. This translates into CASSPGTGPYNEQFF.

Only a few counts were recorded for this clonotype. This chain links TRBV5-1 with TRBJ2-3; weak D call: TRBD2 (5 bases). CDR3 length: 16 amino acids. Germline loops: CDR1 SGHRS, CDR2 YFSETQ. V lost 2 bases to trimming and J lost 2 bases, with 15 bases between them. CDR3 nucleotides: TGCGCCAGCAGCTTAGAGGGCCGGCCGTACACAGATACGCAGTATTTT. It encodes CASSLEGRPYTDTQYF.

This clonotype came up many times. V and J are TRBV29-1 and TRBJ2-2; 8 bases map to TRBD1. Trimming cost V 6 bases and J 6 bases; bases outside gene matches: 6. This CDR3 region has 13 residues. In germline, CDR1 is SQVTM, CDR2 ANQGSEA. CDR3 protein: CSVTTQGAGELFF. The CDR3 nucleotides read TGCAGCGTCACTACACAGGGGGCCGGGGAGCTGTTTTTT.

This clonotype was seen at least ten times. The chain's CDR3 is CASSLQVPLDNEQFF. The CDR3 DNA sequence: TGCGCCAGCAGCCTGCAGGTTCCCTTAGACAATGAGCAGTTCTTC. The V gene is TRBV5-1, the J gene TRBJ2-1; D is uncertain. From germline, CDR1 is SGHRS and CDR2 YFSETQ. Trimming removed 4 bases at V and 5 bases at J, with 16 bases between. This CDR3 is 15 amino acids long.

This clonotype was counted ten times or more. The chain employs TRBV29-1 and TRBJ2-7; a weak D match, TRBD1 (5 bases). This CDR3 has 14 residues. V lost 4 bases to trimming and J lost 6 bases, with 19 bases between them. Germline assignment: CDR1 SQVTM and CDR2 ANQGSEA. The CDR3 nucleotides are TGCAGCGTTGCAGGCAGGGTACCTTTGGGCGAGCAGTACTTC. Translated: CSVAGRVPLGEQYF.

This clonotype was detected ten times or more. The gene calls are TRBV29-1 and TRBJ2-3; maybe TRBD2 (5 bases). Trimming removed 6 bases at V and 5 bases at J, with 12 bases between. The V gene's germline CDR1 is SQVTM and CDR2 ANQGSEA. There are 12 residues in the CDR3. The CDR3 sequence is CSVEDRIDTQYF. CDR3 bases: TGCAGCGTGGAGGACCGTATAGATACGCAGTATTTT.

This clonotype was counted a few times. The V gene is TRBV11-3, the J gene TRBJ1-1; D gene ambiguous. Trimming removed 1 base from V and 5 bases from J, with 5 bases in between. Germline V gene lookup returns CDR1 SGHNT and CDR2 YENEEA. The CDR3 length is 12 residues. The CDR3 protein is CASSLAGTEAFF. The CDR3 DNA is TGTGCCAGCAGCTTAGCGGGTACTGAAGCTTTCTTT.

The chain uses TRBV7-9 and TRBJ2-6, with D unresolved. From germline, CDR1 is SEHNR and CDR2 FQNEAQ (reference sequence). This CDR3 region has 13 residues. Trimming took off 2 bases at V and 3 bases at J, with 2 bases between the two ends. In nucleotides, the CDR3 is TGTGCCAGCAGCTTAATTGGGGCCAACGTCCTGACTTTC. Translating it yields CASSLIGANVLTF.

This clonotype came up a few times. This chain uses TRBV28 with TRBJ1-2, with D tentatively TRBD1 (5 bases). CDR1 and CDR2 (germline): MDHEN, SYDVKM. The V and J ends lost 5 bases and 8 bases respectively, with 15 bases between them. CDR3 length: 13 residues. Here the CDR3 reads CASSPAGMGGYTF. For the CDR3, the DNA is TGTGCCAGCAGTCCTGCAGGGATGGGAGGCTACACCTTC.

This clonotype was detected ten times or more. This chain uses TRBV12-3 or TRBV12-4 with TRBJ2-1, with TRBD2 matching 10 bases. The V gene end was trimmed by 1 base and the J gene end by 5 bases; junction bases not matched to a gene: 2. This CDR3 is built from 15 residues. CDR3 bases: TGTGCCAGCAGTTTAGGTCTAGCGGGGGACAATGAGCAGTTCTTC. Translating gives CASSLGLAGDNEQFF.

This clonotype turned up a few times. The CDR3 DNA is TGTGCCAGCAGCCCGCAGGGTGACAATGAGCAGTTCTTC. This encodes CASSPQGDNEQFF. The chain carries TRBV14 and TRBJ2-1; D possibly corresponds to TRBD1 (5 bases). This CDR3 region has 13 residues. The ends were cut back, 4 bases at V and 5 bases at J, with 9 bases in the middle. Looked up from germline, CDR1 is SGHDN and CDR2 is FVKESK.

In its sample, this clonotype was seen a few times. This chain connects TRBV7-9 to TRBJ2-7, with 7 bases that match TRBD1. The germline V gene has CDR1 SEHNR and CDR2 FQNEAQ (reference sequence). J was trimmed by 2 bases and V by 5 bases; bases with no gene match: 6. This CDR3 spans 14 amino acids. The CDR3 nucleotides read TGTGCCAGCAGCCGCCCAGGGGGACCCTACGAGCAGTACTTC. This gives the protein CASSRPGGPYEQYF. The complete variable domain, with remaining parts taken from reference TRBV7-9 and TRBJ2-7, reads DTGVSQNPRHKITKRGQNVTFRCDPISEHNRLYWYRQTLGQGPEFLTYFQNEAQLEKSRLLSDRFSAERPKGSFSTLEIQRTEQGDSAMYLCASSRPGGPYEQYFGPGTRLTVT.

The rearrangement joins TRBV19 to TRBJ2-1; a weak D match, TRBD1 (6 bases). The germline CDR1 and CDR2 sequences are LNHDA and SQIVND (reference sequence). Between the trimmed V and J ends, which lost 3 bases and 4 bases, there was a span of 13 bases. The CDR3 is 15 amino acids. CDR3 bases: TGTGCCAGTAGTATTCAGACAGGAAAATACAATGAGCAGTTCTTC. Residues: CASSIQTGKYNEQFF.

The chain carries TRBV10-3 and TRBJ1-1, with unresolved D. V was clipped by 7 bases and J by 2 bases, with 11 bases between them. Germline V gene data show CDR1 as ENHRY and CDR2 as SYGVKD. The CDR3 is 13 amino acids. The CDR3 spells CAIKASPNTEAFF. The CDR3 nucleotides read TGTGCCATCAAGGCGTCACCAAACACTGAAGCTTTCTTT.